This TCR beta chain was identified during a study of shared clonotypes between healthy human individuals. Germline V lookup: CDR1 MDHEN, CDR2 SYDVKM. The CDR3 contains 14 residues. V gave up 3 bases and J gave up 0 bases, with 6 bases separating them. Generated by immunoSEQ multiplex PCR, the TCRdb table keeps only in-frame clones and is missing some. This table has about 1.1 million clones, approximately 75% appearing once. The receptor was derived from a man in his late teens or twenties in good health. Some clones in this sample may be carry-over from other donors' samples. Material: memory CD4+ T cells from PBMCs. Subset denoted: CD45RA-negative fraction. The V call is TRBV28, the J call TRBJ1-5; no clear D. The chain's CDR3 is CASSLSGSNQPQHF. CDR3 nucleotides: TGTGCCAGCAGTTTGAGTGGTAGCAATCAGCCCCAGCATTTT.